This TCR beta chain is drawn from a study of cytomegalovirus exposure and HLA in healthy donors. V was cut by 5 bases and J by 0 bases, with 13 bases left in between. This CDR3 comprises 15 residues. The V gene's germline CDR1 is MNHEY and CDR2 SVGAGI. Study-wide results and caveats: A later analysis reportedly found that, within productive TCRs, an Asian-associated ancestry cluster had fewer N-insertions than the mean observed across the approximately 600 donors.

A remark on this clone: Its antigen is as yet unknown.

It was with 60 Vbeta and 13 Jbeta primers that the PCR ran. The data were produced by immunoSEQ multiplex PCR, yet TCRdb's version contains in-frame clones alone and is incomplete. The repertoire table contains about 160,000 clones. The sample consisted of PBMCs. The J gene is TRBJ1-1, the V gene TRBV6-5; TRBD1 is a possible D gene (5 bases). The receptor was derived from a woman aged 55-69 years in good health and CMV-seronegative. The CDR3 is CASSQRTTMNTEAFF. CDR3 sequence (DNA): TGTGCCAGCAGTCAACGGACAACCATGAACACTGAAGCTTTCTTT.